This entry lists 2 T cell receptor beta chains sequenced from one sample in a study of control samples from healthy donors and cancer patients. Profiled with immunoSEQ multiplex PCR; TCRdb holds only in-frame clones, not every one. This table has 97,000 or so clones, 92% appearing once. The sample consisted of blood. These receptors were taken from a woman between 18 and 29 years old in good health.

J is TRBJ1-1 and V is TRBV5-1; D ambiguous. The CDR3 has 16 amino acids. The V and J ends lost 0 bases and 1 base respectively, with 13 bases between them. Germline values: CDR1 SGHRS, CDR2 YFSETQ. The CDR3: CASSLVGPNSNTEAFF. CDR3 DNA sequence: TGCGCCAGCAGCTTGGTCGGCCCTAACTCGAACACTGAAGCTTTCTTT.

The CDR3: CASSRTVSGNTIYF. The CDR3, as DNA: TGTGCCAGCAGCCGGACAGTTTCTGGAAACACCATATATTTT. The chain combines TRBV11-3 with TRBJ1-3, with D possibly TRBD1 on 6 matching bases. The CDR3 runs 14 residues. Trimming removed 5 bases at V and 1 base at J, with 9 bases between. From germline, CDR1 is SGHNT and CDR2 YENEEA.